These 5 T cell receptor beta chains originate from one sample sequenced in a study of T cells after yellow fever vaccination. TCRdb called the 5' RACE reads again in MiXCR, with one record for every CDR3 protein. The sample consists of some 320,000 distinct CDR3 sequences, roughly 10% of them appearing once. This material consisted of CD4+ T cells sorted from PBMCs, taken 45 days after the yellow fever booster vaccination. These receptors originate from a man aged 18 to 35 who received the YFV17D yellow fever vaccine.

The CDR3 reads CASSPRVGADTQYF. The CDR3 DNA follows: TGTGCCAGCTCACCACGGGTAGGGGCAGATACGCAGTATTTT. This chain connects TRBV18 to TRBJ2-3; a weak D match, TRBD1 (5 bases). The CDR3 runs 14 residues. Trimming took off 1 base at V and 4 bases at J, with 9 bases between the two ends. Germline assignment: CDR1 KGHSH and CDR2 LQKENI. Supplemented by reference TRBV18 and TRBJ2-3, the full variable domain reads NAGVMQNPRHLVRRRGQEARLRCSPMKGHSHVYWYRQLPEEGLKFMVYLQKENIIDESGMPKERFSAEFPKEGPSILRIQQVVRGDSAAYFCASSPRVGADTQYFGPGTRLTVL.

This clonotype turned up a few times. The chain recombines TRBV28 with TRBJ1-3, with unresolved D. Germline V gene sequence: CDR1 MDHEN, CDR2 SYDVKM. Deletions cut 3 bases from V and 0 bases from J, with 18 bases between. This CDR3 region has 18 residues. DNA for the CDR3: TGTGCCAGCAGTTTTTCGTTTCAGAAACTCGGCTCTGGAAACACCATATATTTT. This translates into CASSFSFQKLGSGNTIYF.

This clonotype was recorded a few times. The rearrangement uses TRBV10-3 and TRBJ2-7; tentatively, D is TRBD2 (6 bases). Germline CDR1 reads ENHRY; CDR2 reads SYGVKD. The CDR3 totals 14 residues. V was trimmed by 2 bases and J by 7 bases, leaving 15 bases between them. CDR3 protein: CAISENGGEREQYV. CDR3 DNA sequence: TGTGCCATCAGTGAGAACGGGGGAGAGAGGGAGCAGTACGTC.

This sequence joins TRBV4-1 and TRBJ2-7; D remains ambiguous. Deletions cut 1 base from V and 2 bases from J, with 9 bases between. Germline values: CDR1 MGHRA, CDR2 YSYEKL. The CDR3 has 14 residues. CDR3 region: CASSQVFSTYEQYF. CDR3 coding DNA: TGCGCCAGCAGCCAAGTGTTTAGTACCTACGAGCAGTACTTC.

This chain connects TRBV7-3 to TRBJ1-2; 9 bases align to TRBD1. Germline CDR1 is SGHTA and CDR2 is FQGTGA. This CDR3 spans 14 amino acids. V lost 5 bases to trimming and J lost 7 bases; unmatched junction nucleotides: 8. The DNA for the CDR3 is TGTGCCAGCAGCCCCGGGACAGGGACGCGTGGCTACACCTTC. Its protein product is CASSPGTGTRGYTF.